This T cell receptor beta chain is drawn from a study of blood T cell repertoires in COVID-19. Across the study: COVID-19 samples, acute and convalescent, were from the United States, Italy and Spain. Nucleic acid was either cDNA or gDNA, and it came from T cells, B-cell-depleted T cells, or PBMCs.

Study processing details: Quantification of nucleated cells was approximated via reference gene primer amplification. Measured with immunoSEQ multiplex PCR; TCRdb has only the in-frame clones, and not every one. V, J and clone size are those of that table, while D and trimming were read from the DNA. The sample records 45,000 or so clones, approximately 80% being singletons. This CDR3 contains 15 residues. Germline values: CDR1 KGHSH, CDR2 LQKENI. V was pared by 3 bases and J by 7 bases, with 13 bases between. The chain employs TRBV18 and TRBJ1-6; possibly TRBD1 for D (5 bases). The receptor was derived from a man between 65 and 85 years old with acute or convalescent COVID-19. The sequenced sample consisted of peripheral blood. CDR3 residues: CASSPPGGENSPLHF. The CDR3 nucleotides read TGTGCCAGCTCACCTCCCGGGGGGGAAAATTCACCCCTCCACTTT.